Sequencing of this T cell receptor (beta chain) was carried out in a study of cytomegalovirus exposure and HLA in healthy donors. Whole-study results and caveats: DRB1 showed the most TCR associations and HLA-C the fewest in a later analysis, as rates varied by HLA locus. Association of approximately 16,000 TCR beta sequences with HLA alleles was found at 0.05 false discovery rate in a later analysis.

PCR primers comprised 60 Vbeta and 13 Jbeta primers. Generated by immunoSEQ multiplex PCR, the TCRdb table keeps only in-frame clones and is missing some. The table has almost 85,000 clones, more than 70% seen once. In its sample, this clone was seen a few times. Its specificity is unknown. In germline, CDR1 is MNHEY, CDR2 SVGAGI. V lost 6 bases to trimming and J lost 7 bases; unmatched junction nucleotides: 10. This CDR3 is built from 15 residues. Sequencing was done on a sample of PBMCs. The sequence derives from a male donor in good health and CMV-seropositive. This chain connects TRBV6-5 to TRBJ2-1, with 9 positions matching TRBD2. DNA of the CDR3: TGTGCCAGCAGATATAGCGGGAGAGGTAGGAATGAGCAGTTCTTC. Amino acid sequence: CASRYSGRGRNEQFF.